This T cell receptor (beta chain) emerged from a study of shared clonotypes between healthy human individuals. Broader study findings: Non-shared clonotypes were found to have lower generation probabilities than the clonotypes that were shared by all four of the sorted-subset donors.

A word on this clone: What it binds is unknown.

Trimming stripped 4 bases from V and 1 base from J, with 12 bases between. The CDR3 runs to 15 residues. The germline gives CDR1 KGHSH, CDR2 LQKENI. Sequenced by immunoSEQ multiplex PCR; TCRdb stores in-frame clones only, minus some. The table has about 2.4 million clones, 80% to 95% seen once. The rearrangement uses TRBV18 and TRBJ2-3; tentative D call: TRBD2 (5 bases). This clonotype was obtained from a man between 18 and 29 years old in good health. Some clones in this sample may be carry-over from other donors' samples. Sequencing was done on a sample of naive CD4+ T cells from PBMCs. Noted subset: CD45RA+ positively selected. In nucleotides, the CDR3 is TGTGCCAGCTCACAGATAGGGAGTGGCACAGATACGCAGTATTTT. Translation: CASSQIGSGTDTQYF.